This entry concerns a single T cell receptor beta chain. Its antigen is not identified. This entry comes from a study of shared clonotypes between healthy human individuals. It was across several immunoSEQ plates that each subset's genomic DNA was evenly split. The repertoire was sequenced with immunoSEQ multiplex PCR; TCRdb's copy has only in-frame clones and lacks some. The profile shows roughly 2.2 million clones, 90% to 95% of them singletons. Trimming cost V 7 bases and J 3 bases, with 7 bases left between them. CDR1 is SNHLY, CDR2 FYNNEI, per germline. The CDR3 contains 11 residues. The study, taken as a whole, reports: Non-shared clonotypes showed lower generation probabilities than clonotypes common to all four donors. In general, naive subsets displayed greater estimated richness than memory subsets did. Sorted-subset sequencing was shown by rarefaction to be incomplete despite large depth.

This receptor was taken from a man aged 18 to 29 in good health. Some clones in this sample may be carry-over from other donors' samples. The V and J genes are TRBV2 and TRBJ2-7; D not certain. Sequenced sample: naive CD4+ T cells from PBMCs. Indicated subset: CD45RA+ positively selected. DNA for the CDR3: TGTGCCAGCACCAGTCTCTACGAGCAGTACTTC. Its translation is CASTSLYEQYF.